Presented here are 27 T cell receptor beta chains from one specimen sequenced in a study of early T cells in non-severe SARS-CoV-2 infection. TCRdb reanalysed the 5' RACE reads using MiXCR and keeps one entry per CDR3 protein. Among roughly 50,000 distinct CDR3 sequences, around 8% were seen once, and the ten largest hold roughly 8.8%. Source material: whole blood. The receptor set was obtained from an adult who was a healthcare worker with PCR-confirmed SARS-CoV-2 infection or an uninfected control (not recorded which).

The chain uses TRBV7-2 and TRBJ1-4, with 7 positions matching TRBD1. Germline CDR1 is SGHTA and CDR2 is FQGNSA. The CDR3 covers 15 residues. The V segment lost 5 bases and the J segment 0 bases; nucleotides outside the gene matches: 3. The CDR3 sequence is CASSAGTATNEKLFF. The CDR3 DNA reads as TGTGCCAGCAGCGCCGGGACAGCAACTAATGAAAAACTGTTTTTT.

The V and J genes are TRBV27 and TRBJ1-1; the D gene is possibly TRBD1 (5 bases). The CDR3 totals 15 residues. V was pared by 0 bases and J by 2 bases, with 10 bases between. CDR1 is MNHEY, CDR2 SMNVEV, per germline (reference sequence). The chain's CDR3 is CASSLSGPPNTEAFF. The DNA of the CDR3 is TGTGCCAGCAGTTTATCGGGACCGCCAAACACTGAAGCTTTCTTT.

J is TRBJ2-6 and V is TRBV5-1; D call uncertain. The CDR3 has 18 amino acids. V shed 0 bases and J shed 2 bases, with 15 bases lying between them. The germline gives CDR1 SGHRS, CDR2 YFSETQ. DNA of the CDR3: TGCGCCAGCAGCTTGGGTGCCCAAATCGTCCCTGGGGCCAACGTCCTGACTTTC. Protein sequence: CASSLGAQIVPGANVLTF.

The chain employs TRBV24-1 and TRBJ2-7; D gene ambiguous. Trimming left V 5 bases short and J 2 bases short, with 12 bases between. This CDR3 is 14 amino acids long. Germline-derived CDR1 and CDR2 are KGHDR and SFDVKD. The CDR3 DNA reads TGTGCCACCAGTGGGGCAGGCCCGACCTACGAGCAGTACTTC. Its translation: CATSGAGPTYEQYF.

This clonotype was found many times. The chain uses TRBV19 and TRBJ2-3, with 8 positions matching TRBD2. The CDR3 spans 15 residues. CDR1 and CDR2 from the germline V gene are LNHDA and SQIVND (reference sequence). V lost 3 bases, J lost 5 bases, and 7 bases stayed unmatched. CDR3 coding DNA: TGTGCCAGTAGTATCCTCAGCGGGGGAGAAGATACGCAGTATTTT. Translation gives CASSILSGGEDTQYF.

This clonotype was recorded at least ten times. The rearrangement joins TRBV4-3 to TRBJ1-3; no clear D. The CDR3 runs to 15 residues. Trimming took off 4 bases at V and 0 bases at J, with 10 bases between the two ends. Germline V gives CDR1 LGHNA, CDR2 YSLEER. The CDR3 is CASSRRAHSGNTIYF. CDR3 coding DNA: TGCGCCAGCAGCCGGAGAGCCCACTCTGGAAACACCATATATTTT.

A few counts support this clonotype. V usage is TRBV2 and J usage is TRBJ1-2; D is uncertain. Germline CDR1 reads SNHLY; CDR2 reads FYNNEI. This CDR3 has 11 residues. Trimming cost V 4 bases and J 5 bases, with 5 bases left between them. The CDR3 nucleotides read TGTGCCAGCAGTGCTTTTTATGGCTACACCTTC. This translates into CASSAFYGYTF.

The DNA for the CDR3 is TGCGCCAGCAGCTTGGGAGGAGGGGAAAACATTCAGTACTTC. Encoded protein: CASSLGGGENIQYF. The chain carries TRBV5-1 and TRBJ2-4, with TRBD2 as a possible D gene (6 bases). The CDR3 is made up of 14 amino acids. Germline loops: CDR1 SGHRS, CDR2 YFSETQ. V was cut by 0 bases and J by 5 bases, with 9 bases left in between.

The table lists this clonotype with many counts. The chain recombines TRBV29-1 with TRBJ2-7, with 10 bases matching TRBD1. CDR3 size: 13 residues. The V segment lost 6 bases and the J segment 4 bases; nucleotides outside the gene matches: 6. Germline V gives CDR1 SQVTM, CDR2 ANQGSEA. CDR3 nucleotide sequence: TGCAGCGTAAGGGACAGGGGAGGGTACGAGCAGTACTTC. This codes for CSVRDRGGYEQYF.

In its sample, this clonotype was seen many times. This rearrangement joins TRBV24-1 to TRBJ1-2; 9 nucleotides match TRBD1. Germline V gene data show CDR1 as KGHDR and CDR2 as SFDVKD. The junction had 6 bases not matched to a gene; V was cut back by 5 bases and J by 6 bases. The CDR3 consists of 14 residues. CDR3 DNA: TGTGCCACCAGTGGAAACAGGGGGCTGAATGGCTACACCTTC. It codes for CATSGNRGLNGYTF.

The chain couples TRBV4-3 to TRBJ2-2; no clear D. Germline CDR1 and CDR2: LGHNA and YSLEER. V gave up 0 bases and J gave up 1 base, with 12 bases separating them. The CDR3 has 17 residues. CDR3 sequence reads: CASSQDHRARNTGELFF. CDR3 DNA sequence: TGCGCCAGCAGCCAAGATCACCGAGCCCGGAACACCGGGGAGCTGTTTTTT.

This clonotype was counted ten times or more. The chain couples TRBV7-2 to TRBJ1-1; TRBD1 is a possible D gene (6 bases). Trimming stripped 5 bases from V and 5 bases from J, with 18 bases between. CDR1 and CDR2 from the germline V gene are SGHTA and FQGNSA. The CDR3 is made up of 15 amino acids. DNA of the CDR3: TGTGCCAGCAGCCCTACAGGGATCTGGGATACTGAAGCTTTCTTT. Its protein is CASSPTGIWDTEAFF.

The chain uses TRBV29-1 and TRBJ1-2; 7 positions match TRBD1. The CDR3 is 11 amino acids. Germline CDR1 is SQVTM and CDR2 is ANQGSEA. V lost 6 bases, J lost 8 bases, and 6 bases stayed unmatched. CDR3 in amino acids: CSVGTALGYTF. In DNA, the CDR3 is TGCAGCGTCGGGACAGCTCTCGGCTACACCTTC.

The chain uses TRBV7-2 and TRBJ1-3; D perhaps matches TRBD1 (5 bases). The CDR3 is 18 residues long. V lost 2 bases to trimming and J lost 2 bases, with 19 bases between them. Per the germline V gene, CDR1 is SGHTA and CDR2 is FQGNSA. CDR3: CASSLPKFAGSTGNTIYF. CDR3 nucleotide sequence: TGTGCCAGCAGCTTACCTAAATTCGCAGGGTCCACTGGAAACACCATATATTTT.

This clonotype appeared many times. This chain uses TRBV6-2 or TRBV6-3 with TRBJ2-3; TRBD1 agrees at 10 bases. Per the germline V gene, CDR1 is MNHEY and CDR2 is SVGEGT. V was clipped by 2 bases and J by 4 bases; unmatched bases: 3. The CDR3 runs to 15 residues. The CDR3 protein is CASSYVGQGADTQYF. The CDR3 DNA reads TGTGCCAGCAGTTACGTAGGACAGGGGGCAGATACGCAGTATTTT.

This clonotype showed up many times. The gene calls are TRBV29-1 and TRBJ1-1; TRBD1 might be the D (6 bases). Germline CDR1 reads SQVTM; CDR2 reads ANQGSEA. The CDR3 covers 13 residues. V shed 8 bases and J shed 5 bases, with 18 bases lying between them. CDR3 coding DNA: TGCAGCCCATGGGGGGGGCAGAGGACTGAAGCTTTCTTT. Translating it yields CSPWGGQRTEAFF.

This clonotype was counted ten times or more. This chain uses TRBV28 with TRBJ1-1; maybe TRBD1 (5 bases). CDR1 is MDHEN, CDR2 SYDVKM, per germline. The CDR3 covers 16 residues. Trimming took 4 bases from V and 1 from J, leaving 16 bases between them. Here the CDR3 DNA reads TGTGCCAGCAGTTCAACGGTTGGGACGAAGAACACTGAAGCTTTCTTT. Protein sequence: CASSSTVGTKNTEAFF.

This clonotype was seen a handful of times. CDR3 protein: CASSYTPGTTEAFF. In DNA, the CDR3 is TGTGCCAGCAGCTACACACCAGGGACTACGGAAGCTTTCTTT. The chain joins TRBV6-2 or TRBV6-3 to TRBJ1-1, with TRBD1 as a possible D gene (5 bases). The germline V gene has CDR1 MNHEY and CDR2 SVGEGT. This CDR3 contains 14 residues. The V gene lost 6 bases and the J gene lost 8 bases, with 19 bases spanning the gap.

The chain couples TRBV18 to TRBJ1-1; tentative D call: TRBD1 (6 bases). The CDR3 extends over 15 amino acids. Germline CDR1 is KGHSH and CDR2 is LQKENI. Trimming took 0 bases from V and 0 from J, leaving 8 bases between them. CDR3 sequence: CASSPPRTVNTEAFF. CDR3 coding DNA: TGTGCCAGCTCACCACCCCGGACAGTGAACACTGAAGCTTTCTTT.

This clonotype was counted only a few times. CDR3 DNA sequence: TGCAGTGCTAGAGTGAACTCACAAGAGACCCAGTACTTC. It specifies CSARVNSQETQYF. The chain employs TRBV20-1 and TRBJ2-5; D is unclear. The CDR3 covers 13 residues. V was pared by 1 base and J by 2 bases, with 8 bases between. Germline loops: CDR1 DFQATT, CDR2 SNEGSKA (reference sequence).

In its sample, this clonotype was seen many times. The rearrangement uses TRBV29-1 and TRBJ1-2, with 7 bases lining up with TRBD1. J gave up 5 bases and V 0 bases, and 9 bases lay outside the gene matches. The germline V gene has CDR1 SQVTM and CDR2 ANQGSEA. CDR3 length: 15 residues. CDR3 region: CSVEETGNTLYGYTF. CDR3 bases: TGCAGCGTTGAAGAGACAGGGAACACCCTTTATGGCTACACCTTC. The full variable domain, rest sourced from reference TRBV29-1 and TRBJ1-2, is SAVISQKPSRDICQRGTSLTIQCQVDSQVTMMFWYRQQPGQSLTLIATANQGSEATYESGFVIDKFPISRPNLTFSTLTVSNMSPEDSSIYLCSVEETGNTLYGYTFGSGTRLTVV.

This clonotype has just one count. This chain connects TRBV6-1 to TRBJ1-4, with D possibly being TRBD1 (6 bases). The CDR3 runs 20 residues. V gave up 1 base and J gave up 8 bases, with 29 bases separating them. CDR1 and CDR2 from the germline V gene are MNHNS and SASEGT. The CDR3 bases are TGTGCCAGCAGTGAAGGCGGGGGCTTTGTAACAGGGAGGAGGAAAGAAAAACTGTTTTTT. Protein product: CASSEGGGFVTGRRKEKLFF.

This rearrangement joins TRBV11-2 to TRBJ1-5; a possible D gene is TRBD1 (5 bases). CDR3 size: 16 residues. CDR1 and CDR2 from the germline V gene are SGHAT and FQNNGV. Trimming removed 1 base at V and 5 bases at J, with 15 bases between. CDR3 amino acids: CASSLGGMGEHQPQHF. Written as DNA, the CDR3 is TGTGCCAGCAGCTTAGGAGGAATGGGGGAGCATCAGCCCCAGCATTTT.

This clonotype was picked up many times. The V call is TRBV30, the J call TRBJ2-7; 7 bases agree with TRBD1. V lost 2 bases, J lost 6 bases, and 10 bases stayed unmatched. CDR1 and CDR2 from the germline V gene are GTSNPN and SVGIG (reference sequence). This CDR3 region has 14 residues. CDR3 bases: TGTGCCTGGAGTTCGGGACAGCTCGTCCCCGAGCAGTACTTC. Translating gives CAWSSGQLVPEQYF.

A few counts support this clonotype. The rearrangement joins TRBV5-6 to TRBJ1-5; D ambiguous. CDR1 SGHDT and CDR2 YYEEEE come from the germline V gene. The V and J ends lost 1 base and 5 bases respectively, with 7 bases between them. This CDR3 region has 13 residues. Written as DNA, the CDR3 is TGTGCCAGCAGCTTGACGCCTTATCAGCCCCAGCATTTT. Its translation is CASSLTPYQPQHF.

This clonotype came up many times. The V and J genes are TRBV6-1 and TRBJ2-1; D is perhaps TRBD2 (5 bases). The germline V gene has CDR1 MNHNS and CDR2 SASEGT. This CDR3 spans 17 amino acids. With 4 bases removed from V and 4 bases from J, the gap between germline ends came to 20 bases. The CDR3 sequence: CASSGPRTQAVYNEQFF. CDR3 DNA sequence: TGTGCCAGCAGTGGCCCCCGGACTCAAGCGGTATACAATGAGCAGTTCTTC.

V gene TRBV4-1 combines with J gene TRBJ1-2; D may be TRBD1 (5 bases). Germline CDR1 and CDR2: MGHRA and YSYEKL. The V gene lost 5 bases and the J gene lost 4 bases, with 14 bases spanning the gap. The CDR3 extends over 14 amino acids. The CDR3 protein is CASSDEGRFYGYTF. CDR3 coding DNA: TGCGCCAGCAGCGACGAGGGGCGTTTCTATGGCTACACCTTC.